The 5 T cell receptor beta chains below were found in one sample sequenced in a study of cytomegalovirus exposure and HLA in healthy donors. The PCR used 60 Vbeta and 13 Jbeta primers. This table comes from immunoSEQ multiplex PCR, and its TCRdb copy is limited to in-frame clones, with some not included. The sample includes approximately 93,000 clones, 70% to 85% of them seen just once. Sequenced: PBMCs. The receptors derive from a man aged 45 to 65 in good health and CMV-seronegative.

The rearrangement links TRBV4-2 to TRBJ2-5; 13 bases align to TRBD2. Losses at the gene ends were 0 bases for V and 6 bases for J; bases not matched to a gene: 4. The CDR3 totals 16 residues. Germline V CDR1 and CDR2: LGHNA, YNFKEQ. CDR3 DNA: TGTGCCAGCAGCCAAGAAAGGACTAGCGGGAGACAGACCCAGTACTTC. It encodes CASSQERTSGRQTQYF.

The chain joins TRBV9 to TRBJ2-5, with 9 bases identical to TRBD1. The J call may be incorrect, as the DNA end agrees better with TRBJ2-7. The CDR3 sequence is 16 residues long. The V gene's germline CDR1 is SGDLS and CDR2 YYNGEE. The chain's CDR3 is CASSAGQGLSSYEQYF. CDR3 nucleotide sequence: TGTGCCAGCAGCGCGGGACAGGGTTTGAGCTCCTACGAGCAGTACTTC.

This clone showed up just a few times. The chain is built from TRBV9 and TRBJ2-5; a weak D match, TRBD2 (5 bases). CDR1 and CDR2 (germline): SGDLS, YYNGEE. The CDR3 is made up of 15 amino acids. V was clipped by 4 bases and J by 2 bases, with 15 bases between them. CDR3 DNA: TGTGCCAGCAGCCCTGACTCGGACTCTCAAGAGACCCAGTACTTC. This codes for CASSPDSDSQETQYF.

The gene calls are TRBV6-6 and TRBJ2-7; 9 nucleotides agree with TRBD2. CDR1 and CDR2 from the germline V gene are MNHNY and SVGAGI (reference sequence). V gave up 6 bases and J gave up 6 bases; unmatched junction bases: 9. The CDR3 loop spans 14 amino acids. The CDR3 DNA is TGTGCCAGCAGGGCCGGGACTAGCAGTCTCGAGCAGTACTTC. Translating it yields CASRAGTSSLEQYF.

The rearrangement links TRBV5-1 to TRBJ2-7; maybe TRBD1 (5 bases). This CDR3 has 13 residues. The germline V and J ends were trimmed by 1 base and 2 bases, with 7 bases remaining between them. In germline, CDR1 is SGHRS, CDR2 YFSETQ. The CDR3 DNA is TGCGCCAGCAGCTTGAGGGGTACCTACGAGCAGTACTTC. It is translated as CASSLRGTYEQYF.